The entry that follows covers one TCR beta chain sequence. This entry belongs to a study of Ad26.COV2.S vaccination and SARS-CoV-2 variants. The CDR3 has 20 residues. Trimming removed 5 bases from V and 4 bases from J, with 30 bases in between. CDR1 is SGHTA, CDR2 FQGTGA, per germline. Libraries were prepared by immunoSEQ multiplex PCR; TCRdb keeps only in-frame clonotypes and omits some of them. The top ten clones hold 1.7% of a sample with some 460,000 clones, 89% of them seen once. As to treatment: some 19 received Ad26.COV2.S at low or high dose, single or two shots; 5 received placebo; per-sample allocation not given. On day 63 after the first injection, vaccine and placebo recipients gave samples. Donation came from an adult in Boston who was aged 18-55 years.

The material sequenced was peripheral blood, taken in a trial of Ad26.COV2.S vaccine versus placebo. The receptor's source is a person aged 18-65 years who received the Ad26.COV2.S COVID-19 vaccine or a placebo. The V gene is TRBV7-3, the J gene TRBJ2-1, with a tentative D call TRBD1 (6 bases). The DNA for the CDR3 is TGTGCCAGCAGCCGCGGCCCTAGTCAGGGGCCAAGAGGGATTTACAATGAGCAGTTCTTC. This codes for CASSRGPSQGPRGIYNEQFF.